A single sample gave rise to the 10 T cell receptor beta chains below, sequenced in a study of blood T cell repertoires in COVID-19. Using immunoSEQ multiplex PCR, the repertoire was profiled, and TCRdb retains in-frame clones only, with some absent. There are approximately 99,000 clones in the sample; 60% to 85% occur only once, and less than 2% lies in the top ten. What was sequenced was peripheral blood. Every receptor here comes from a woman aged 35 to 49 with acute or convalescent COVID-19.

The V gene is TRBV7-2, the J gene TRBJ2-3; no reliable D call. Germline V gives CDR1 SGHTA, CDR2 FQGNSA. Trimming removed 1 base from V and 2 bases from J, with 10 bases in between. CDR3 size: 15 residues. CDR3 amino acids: CASSLGTEATDTQYF. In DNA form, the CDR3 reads TGTGCCAGCAGCTTAGGCACAGAAGCCACAGATACGCAGTATTTT.

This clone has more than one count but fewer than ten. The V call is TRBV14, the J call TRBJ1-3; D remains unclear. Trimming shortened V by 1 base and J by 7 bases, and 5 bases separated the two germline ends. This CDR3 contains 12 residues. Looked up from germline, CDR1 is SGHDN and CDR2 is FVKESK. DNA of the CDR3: TGTGCCAGCAGCCAAGTCGTGAACACCATATATTTT. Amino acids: CASSQVVNTIYF.

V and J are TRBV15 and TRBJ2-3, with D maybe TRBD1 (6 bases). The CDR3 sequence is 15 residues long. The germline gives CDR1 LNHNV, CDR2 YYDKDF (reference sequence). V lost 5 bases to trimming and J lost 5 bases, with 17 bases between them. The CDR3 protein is CATSRLQGGKDTQYF. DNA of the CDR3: TGTGCCACCAGCCGATTACAGGGTGGCAAAGATACGCAGTATTTT. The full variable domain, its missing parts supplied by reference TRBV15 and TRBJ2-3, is DAMVIQNPRYQVTQFGKPVTLSCSQTLNHNVMYWYQQKSSQAPKLLFHYYDKDFNNEADTPDNFQSRRPNTSFCFLDIRSPGLGDTAMYLCATSRLQGGKDTQYFGPGTRLTVL.

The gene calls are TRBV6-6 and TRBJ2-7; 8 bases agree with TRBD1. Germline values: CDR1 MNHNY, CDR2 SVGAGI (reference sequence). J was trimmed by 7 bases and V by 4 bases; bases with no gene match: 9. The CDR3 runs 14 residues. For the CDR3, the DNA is TGTGCCAGCAGTTTAGGACAGGGTGTGGAGGAGCAGTACTTC. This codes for CASSLGQGVEEQYF.

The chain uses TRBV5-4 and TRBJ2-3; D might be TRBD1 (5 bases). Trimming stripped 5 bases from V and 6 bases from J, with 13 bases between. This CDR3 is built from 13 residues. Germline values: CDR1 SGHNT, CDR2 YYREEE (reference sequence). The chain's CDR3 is CASSPDRRDTQYF. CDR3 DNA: TGTGCCAGCAGTCCCGACAGACGGGATACGCAGTATTTT.

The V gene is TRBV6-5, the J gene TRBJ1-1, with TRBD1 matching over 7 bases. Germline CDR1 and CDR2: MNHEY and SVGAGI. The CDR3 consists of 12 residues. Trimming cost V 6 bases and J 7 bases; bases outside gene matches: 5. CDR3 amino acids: CASSRQGDEAFF. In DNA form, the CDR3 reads TGTGCCAGCAGCCGGCAGGGGGATGAAGCTTTCTTT.

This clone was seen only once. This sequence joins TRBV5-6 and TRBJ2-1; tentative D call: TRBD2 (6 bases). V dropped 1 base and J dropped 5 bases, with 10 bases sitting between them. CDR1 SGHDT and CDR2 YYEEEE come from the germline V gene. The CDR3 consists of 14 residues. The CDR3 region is CASSLSGSHNEQFF. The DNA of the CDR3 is TGTGCCAGCAGCTTGAGCGGGTCCCACAATGAGCAGTTCTTC.

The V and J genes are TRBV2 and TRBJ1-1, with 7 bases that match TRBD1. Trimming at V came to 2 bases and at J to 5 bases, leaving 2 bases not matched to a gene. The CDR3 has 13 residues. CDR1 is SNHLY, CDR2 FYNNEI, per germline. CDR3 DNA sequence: TGTGCCAGCAGTGAACAGGGGGGAACTGAAGCTTTCTTT. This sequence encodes CASSEQGGTEAFF.

CDR3 nucleotide sequence: TGTGCCAGCAAGGGGGACGGTCGTCCTGGCTACACCTTC. This codes for CASKGDGRPGYTF. This rearrangement joins TRBV28 to TRBJ1-2; possibly TRBD1 for D (6 bases). The CDR3 extends over 13 amino acids. Germline CDR1 MDHEN, CDR2 SYDVKM. V was trimmed by 7 bases and J by 7 bases, leaving 16 bases between them.

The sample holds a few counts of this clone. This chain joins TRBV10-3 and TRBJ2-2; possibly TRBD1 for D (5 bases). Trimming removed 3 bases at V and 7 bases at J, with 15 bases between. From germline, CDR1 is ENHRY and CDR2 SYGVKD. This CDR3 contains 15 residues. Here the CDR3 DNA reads TGTGCCATCAGTGAATCGTTTGGGGCGGTCGGGGAGCTGTTTTTT. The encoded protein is CAISESFGAVGELFF.